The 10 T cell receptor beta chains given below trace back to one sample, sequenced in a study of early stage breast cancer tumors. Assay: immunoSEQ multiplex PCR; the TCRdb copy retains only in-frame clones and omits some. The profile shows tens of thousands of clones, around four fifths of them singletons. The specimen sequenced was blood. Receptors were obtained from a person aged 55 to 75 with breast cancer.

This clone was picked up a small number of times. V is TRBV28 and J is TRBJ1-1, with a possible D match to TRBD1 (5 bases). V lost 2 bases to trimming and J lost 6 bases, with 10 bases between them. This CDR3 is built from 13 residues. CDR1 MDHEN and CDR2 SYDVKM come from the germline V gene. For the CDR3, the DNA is TGTGCCAGCAGTTTAAGGCAGGGACCTGAAGCTTTCTTT. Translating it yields CASSLRQGPEAFF.

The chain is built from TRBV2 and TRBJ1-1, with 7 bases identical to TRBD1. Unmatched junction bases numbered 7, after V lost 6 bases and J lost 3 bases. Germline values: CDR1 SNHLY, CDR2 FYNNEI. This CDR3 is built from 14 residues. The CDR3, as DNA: TGTGCCAGCAGGGACAGGCTCGGTTACACTGAAGCTTTCTTT. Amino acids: CASRDRLGYTEAFF.

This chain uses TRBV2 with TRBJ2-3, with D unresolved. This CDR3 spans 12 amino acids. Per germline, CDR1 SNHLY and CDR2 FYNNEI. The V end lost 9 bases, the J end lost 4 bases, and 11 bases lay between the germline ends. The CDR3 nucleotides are TGTGCCAGTACCCACTCGGCAGATACGCAGTATTTT. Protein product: CASTHSADTQYF.

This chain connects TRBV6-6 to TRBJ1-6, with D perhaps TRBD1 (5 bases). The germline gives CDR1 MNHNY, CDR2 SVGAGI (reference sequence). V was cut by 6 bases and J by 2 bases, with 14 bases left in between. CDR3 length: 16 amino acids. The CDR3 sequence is CASSQGLNPYNSPLHF. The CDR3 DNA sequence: TGTGCCAGCAGCCAGGGTCTTAACCCCTATAATTCACCCCTCCACTTT.

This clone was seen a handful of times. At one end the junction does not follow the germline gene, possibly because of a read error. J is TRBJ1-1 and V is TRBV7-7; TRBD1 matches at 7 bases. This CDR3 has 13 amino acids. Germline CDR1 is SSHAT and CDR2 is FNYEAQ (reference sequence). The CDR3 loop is CASSPTGDTEAFF. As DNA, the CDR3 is TGTGCTAGCAGCCCTACAGGGGACACTGAAGCTTTCTTT.

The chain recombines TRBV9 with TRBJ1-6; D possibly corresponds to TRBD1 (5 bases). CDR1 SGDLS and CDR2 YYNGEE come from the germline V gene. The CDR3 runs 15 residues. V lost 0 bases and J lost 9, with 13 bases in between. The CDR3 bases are TGTGCCAGCAGCGTAGGGGGAGGGGATCCTTCACCCCTCCACTTT. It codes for CASSVGGGDPSPLHF.

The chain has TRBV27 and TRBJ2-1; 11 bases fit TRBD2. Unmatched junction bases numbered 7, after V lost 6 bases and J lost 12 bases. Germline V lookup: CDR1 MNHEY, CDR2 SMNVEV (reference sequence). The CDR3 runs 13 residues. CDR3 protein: CASRRGLADGQFF. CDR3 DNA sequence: TGTGCCAGCAGACGGGGACTAGCGGATGGGCAGTTCTTC.

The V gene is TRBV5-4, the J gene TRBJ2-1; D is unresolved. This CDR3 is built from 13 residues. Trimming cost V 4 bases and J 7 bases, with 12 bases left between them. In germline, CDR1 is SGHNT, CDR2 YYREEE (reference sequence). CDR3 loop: CASSTSRENEQFF. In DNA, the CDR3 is TGTGCCAGCAGCACCTCAAGGGAAAATGAGCAGTTCTTC.

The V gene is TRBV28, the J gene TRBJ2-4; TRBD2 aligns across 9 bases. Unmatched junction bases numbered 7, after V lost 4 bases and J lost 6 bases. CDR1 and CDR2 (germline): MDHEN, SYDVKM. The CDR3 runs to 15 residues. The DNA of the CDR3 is TGTGCCAGCAGTTCCCCGACTAGCGGACTAAACATTCAGTACTTC. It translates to CASSSPTSGLNIQYF. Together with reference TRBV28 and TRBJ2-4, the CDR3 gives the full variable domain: DVKVTQSSRYLVKRTGEKVFLECVQDMDHENMFWYRQDPGLGLRLIYFSYDVKMKEKGDIPEGYSVSREKKERFSLILESASTNQTSMYLCASSSPTSGLNIQYFGAGTRLSVL.

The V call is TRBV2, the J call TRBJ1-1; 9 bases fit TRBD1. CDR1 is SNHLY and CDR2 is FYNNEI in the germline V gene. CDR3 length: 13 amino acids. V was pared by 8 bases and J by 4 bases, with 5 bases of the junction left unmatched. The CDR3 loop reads CASDSDRGTEAFF. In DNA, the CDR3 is TGTGCCAGCGACTCGGACAGGGGCACTGAAGCTTTCTTT.